The 10 T cell receptor beta chains given below trace back to one sample, sequenced in a study of blood T cell repertoires in COVID-19. Using immunoSEQ multiplex PCR, the repertoire was profiled, and TCRdb retains in-frame clones only, with some absent. The sample lists 210,000 or so clones; more than 75% were seen once. The sequenced material came from PBMCs or T cells enriched from blood (not recorded which). Receptor source: a man between 25 and 39 years old with acute COVID-19.

The chain links TRBV6-1 to TRBJ1-5; no reliable D call. V shed 3 bases and J shed 7 bases, with 10 bases lying between them. This CDR3 has 13 residues. Germline assignment: CDR1 MNHNS and CDR2 SASEGT. The chain's CDR3 is CASSEQAWQPQHF. CDR3 nucleotide sequence: TGTGCCAGCAGTGAGCAGGCTTGGCAGCCCCAGCATTTT.

This sequence joins TRBV5-4 and TRBJ2-5; TRBD1 is a possible D gene (5 bases). Germline V gives CDR1 SGHNT, CDR2 YYREEE (reference sequence). V was trimmed by 1 base and J by 2 bases, leaving 9 bases between them. The length of the CDR3 is 14 residues. The CDR3 sequence is CASSLKAGQETQYF. The CDR3 nucleotides are TGTGCCAGCAGCTTGAAGGCAGGGCAAGAGACCCAGTACTTC.

CDR3 sequence reads: CASSPPGGFGYTF. CDR3 nucleotide sequence: TGCGCCAGCAGCCCGCCAGGGGGCTTTGGCTACACCTTC. The chain couples TRBV5-1 to TRBJ1-2; 8 bases agree with TRBD1. The CDR3 is 13 residues long. Germline CDR1 is SGHRS and CDR2 is YFSETQ. The V segment lost 4 bases and the J segment 7 bases; nucleotides outside the gene matches: 6.

This chain uses TRBV11-2 with TRBJ2-7; 7 bases fit TRBD1. J gave up 3 bases and V 3 bases, and 2 bases lay outside the gene matches. Germline V CDR1 and CDR2: SGHAT, FQNNGV. The CDR3 is 13 amino acids. This CDR3 is CASSLTGLYEQYF. The CDR3 nucleotides read TGTGCCAGCAGCTTGACAGGGCTCTACGAGCAGTACTTC.

In its sample, this clone was seen once. The chain uses TRBV7-2 and TRBJ2-7, with 10 bases aligning to TRBD1. Germline V lookup: CDR1 SGHTA, CDR2 FQGNSA. Trimming removed 5 bases from V and 4 bases from J; junction bases left unmatched: 8. CDR3 length: 15 residues. The CDR3 sequence is CASSLWTGGLYEQYF. CDR3 bases: TGTGCCAGCAGCCTATGGACAGGGGGACTTTACGAGCAGTACTTC.

This clone was detected only once. The rearrangement links TRBV10-3 to TRBJ1-1, with a possible D match to TRBD1 (5 bases). CDR1 ENHRY and CDR2 SYGVKD come from the germline V gene. Trimming removed 3 bases at V and 0 bases at J, with 5 bases between. The CDR3 contains 13 residues. CDR3 residues: CAISEGVNTEAFF. CDR3 DNA sequence: TGTGCCATCAGTGAAGGGGTGAACACTGAAGCTTTCTTT.

The chain combines TRBV11-2 with TRBJ1-6, with TRBD1 matching over 7 bases. The CDR3 has 15 amino acids. Germline assignment: CDR1 SGHAT and CDR2 FQNNGV. V shed 6 bases and J 5 bases; nucleotides not matched to a gene: 7. DNA for the CDR3: TGTGCCAGCAGTCTGGACAGGCTGAATAATTCACCCCTCCACTTT. Its translation is CASSLDRLNNSPLHF.

The CDR3 DNA follows: TGTGCCTGGGGCGTGTTCCAAGAGACCCAGTACTTC. It codes for CAWGVFQETQYF. V and J are TRBV30 and TRBJ2-5; D unresolved. Trimming stripped 5 bases from V and 1 base from J, with 8 bases between. Per the germline V gene, CDR1 is GTSNPN and CDR2 is SVGIG (reference sequence). The CDR3 loop spans 12 amino acids.

The gene calls are TRBV7-3 and TRBJ1-1; D might be TRBD1 (5 bases). CDR1 and CDR2 (germline): SGHTA, FQGTGA. The CDR3 has 16 residues. Trimming shortened V by 1 base and J by 5 bases, and 17 bases separated the two germline ends. The DNA for the CDR3 is TGTGCCAGCAGCTTAAACCCGGGGGAATTTGGGACTGAAGCTTTCTTT. Protein sequence: CASSLNPGEFGTEAFF.

The chain has TRBV28 and TRBJ1-1; no definite D call. Trimming left V 3 bases short and J 1 base short, with 6 bases between. The CDR3 length is 13 residues. Germline V gene sequence: CDR1 MDHEN, CDR2 SYDVKM. CDR3 sequence: CASSFLANTEAFF. CDR3 bases: TGTGCCAGCAGTTTTTTGGCGAACACTGAAGCTTTCTTT.